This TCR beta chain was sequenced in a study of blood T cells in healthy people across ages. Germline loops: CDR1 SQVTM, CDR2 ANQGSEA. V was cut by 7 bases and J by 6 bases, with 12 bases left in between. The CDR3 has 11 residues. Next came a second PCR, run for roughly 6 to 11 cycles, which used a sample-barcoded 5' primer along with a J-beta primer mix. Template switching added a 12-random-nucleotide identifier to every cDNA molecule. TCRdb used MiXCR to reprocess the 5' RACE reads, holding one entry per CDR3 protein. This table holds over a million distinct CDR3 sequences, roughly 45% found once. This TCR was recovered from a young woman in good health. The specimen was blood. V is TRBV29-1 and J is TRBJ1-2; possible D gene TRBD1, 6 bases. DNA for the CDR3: TGCAGCGCCTACAGGGAGGATGGCTACACCTTC. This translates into CSAYREDGYTF.